This is a list of T cell receptor beta chains from one sample in a study of shared clonotypes between healthy human individuals. The assay was immunoSEQ multiplex PCR, and TCRdb's table has in-frame clones only and misses some. The repertoire has about 680,000 clones, 92% of them found once; the top ten carry 24%. Specimen: naive CD8+ T cells sorted from blood. These receptors all stem from a man aged 25 to 40 in good health. Each CDR3 is given with its conserved first and last residue. A D gene is named only where the DNA matches it firmly. The size entry is marked missing in some rows and otherwise reads once, few, many or a size class.

CDR3 DNA: TGTGCCAGCAGTTTCATTTCTGGGTTCTCCGAGCAGTACTTC
CDR3 protein: CASSFISGFSEQYF
CDR3 length: 14
clone size: NA
V gene: TRBV27
J gene: TRBJ2-7
D gene: NA

CDR3 DNA: TGCGCCAGCAGCTTTGGCGATACGCAGTATTTT
CDR3 protein: CASSFGDTQYF
CDR3 length: 11
clone size: NA
V gene: TRBV4-1
J gene: TRBJ2-3
D gene: NA

CDR3 DNA: TGTGCCAGCAGCTCTCGACTAGCGGGAGACTACAATGAGCAGTTCTTC
CDR3 protein: CASSSRLAGDYNEQFF
CDR3 length: 16
clone size: once
V gene: TRBV9
J gene: TRBJ2-1
D gene: TRBD2

CDR3 DNA: TGTGCCAGCAGCTTAGAGGCAGGGAGTAGCGATGAGCAGTTCTTC
CDR3 protein: CASSLEAGSSDEQFF
CDR3 length: 15
clone size: NA
V gene: TRBV5-5
J gene: TRBJ2-1
D gene: NA

CDR3 DNA: TGTGCCAGCAGCTTAGAGGGACAGGGGTCCGAGCAGTACTTC
CDR3 protein: CASSLEGQGSEQYF
CDR3 length: 14
clone size: NA
V gene: TRBV7-9
J gene: TRBJ2-7
D gene: TRBD1

CDR3 DNA: TGCAGCGTTGAGGGCAGGGGACGGGAGCTGTTTTTT
CDR3 protein: CSVEGRGRELFF
CDR3 length: 12
clone size: NA
V gene: TRBV29-1
J gene: TRBJ2-2
D gene: NA

CDR3 DNA: TGTGCCAGCAGCCGAAGTAACCTAGCGGGGGCCTACAATGAGCAGTTCTTC
CDR3 protein: CASSRSNLAGAYNEQFF
CDR3 length: 17
clone size: NA
V gene: TRBV5-4
J gene: TRBJ2-1
D gene: TRBD2

CDR3 DNA: TGTGCCAGTAGCCCTTCCGTCGGCCAAGGGCAAAATCAGCCCCAGCATTTT
CDR3 protein: CASSPSVGQGQNQPQHF
CDR3 length: 17
clone size: NA
V gene: TRBV19
J gene: TRBJ1-5
D gene: NA

CDR3 DNA: TGTGCCATCAGTGAGTTGACTGTAAGGTACAATGAGCAGTTCTTC
CDR3 protein: CAISELTVRYNEQFF
CDR3 length: 15
clone size: few
V gene: TRBV10-3
J gene: TRBJ2-1
D gene: NA

CDR3 DNA: TGTGCCAGCAGCCCCCTTCGGGACTCAAGCACAGATACGCAGTATTTT
CDR3 protein: CASSPLRDSSTDTQYF
CDR3 length: 16
clone size: NA
V gene: TRBV5-5
J gene: TRBJ2-3
D gene: NA

CDR3 DNA: TGCGCCAGCAGCCCGATAACGGTAATTGGAGGAAACTATGGCTACACCTTC
CDR3 protein: CASSPITVIGGNYGYTF
CDR3 length: 17
clone size: NA
V gene: TRBV5-1
J gene: TRBJ1-2
D gene: NA

CDR3 DNA: TGCGCCAGCAGCCAAGATCAAATTTCACTAGCGGGAGGGCGGGAGACCCAGTACTTC
CDR3 protein: CASSQDQISLAGGRETQYF
CDR3 length: 19
clone size: NA
V gene: TRBV4-1
J gene: TRBJ2-5
D gene: TRBD2

CDR3 DNA: TGTGCCACCAGCGACGGGCGGACTAGCGGGAGGACAGATACGCAGTATTTT
CDR3 protein: CATSDGRTSGRTDTQYF
CDR3 length: 17
clone size: NA
V gene: TRBV15
J gene: TRBJ2-3
D gene: TRBD2

CDR3 DNA: TGTGCCAGCAGCGTAGGACAGGGGGGCTACGAGCAGTACTTC
CDR3 protein: CASSVGQGGYEQYF
CDR3 length: 14
clone size: NA
V gene: TRBV9
J gene: TRBJ2-7
D gene: TRBD1

CDR3 DNA: TGTGCCAGCAGCCGAGCCGGGAACAAACATCAGCCCCAGCATTTT
CDR3 protein: CASSRAGNKHQPQHF
CDR3 length: 15
clone size: NA
V gene: TRBV11-2
J gene: TRBJ1-5
D gene: NA